A single sample is the source of the 17 T cell receptor beta chains below, sequenced in a study of cytomegalovirus exposure and HLA in healthy donors. PCR employed 60 Vbeta and 13 Jbeta primers. Measured with immunoSEQ multiplex PCR; TCRdb has only the in-frame clones, and not every one. The sample comprises some 200,000 clones, 75% to 85% of which are singletons, and about 0.84% rests with the top ten. Sequenced sample: PBMCs. These receptors were collected from a woman aged 18-30 years in good health and CMV-seronegative.

V gene TRBV11-1 combines with J gene TRBJ2-7, with D uncertain. V lost 8 bases to trimming and J lost 7 bases, with 21 bases between them. This CDR3 spans 14 amino acids. Germline values: CDR1 SGHAT, CDR2 FQDESV (reference sequence). CDR3 in DNA: TGTGCCAGCGCCCTAGACGCGATATCGACTGAGCAGTACTTC. It encodes CASALDAISTEQYF. The whole variable domain, filled in from reference TRBV11-1 and TRBJ2-7, reads EAEVAQSPRYKITEKSQAVAFWCDPISGHATLYWYRQILGQGPELLVQFQDESVVDDSQLPKDRFSAERLKGVDSTLKIQPAELGDSAMYLCASALDAISTEQYFGPGTRLTVT.

This chain connects TRBV9 to TRBJ2-7, with D possibly being TRBD1 (5 bases). The V and J ends lost 0 bases and 0 bases respectively, with 10 bases between them. The CDR3 has 15 residues. Looked up from germline, CDR1 is SGDLS and CDR2 is YYNGEE. The DNA of the CDR3 is TGTGCCAGCAGCGTAGAGGCAGGGTCCTCCTACGAGCAGTACTTC. It translates to CASSVEAGSSYEQYF.

The CDR3 nucleotides are TGCAGCGTTGATACTAGCGGGGGATACTCCTACAATGAGCAGTTCTTC. Its protein product is CSVDTSGGYSYNEQFF. V and J are TRBV29-1 and TRBJ2-1; TRBD2 matches 11 bases. CDR3 length equals 16 residues. V lost 3 bases, J lost 0 bases, and 4 bases stayed unmatched. CDR1 and CDR2 from the germline V gene are SQVTM and ANQGSEA.

This sequence joins TRBV4-2 and TRBJ2-7, with TRBD2 matching over 9 bases. Germline trimming cut 6 bases from V and 1 base from J; bases unmatched to any gene: 13. The CDR3 contains 17 residues. CDR1 is LGHNA, CDR2 YNFKEQ, per germline. CDR3 nucleotide sequence: TGTGCCAGCAGGCTAGCGGGGTCCGGTCCAATGTCCTACGAGCAGTACTTC. Translating it yields CASRLAGSGPMSYEQYF.

A word on this clone: This same CDR3 is encoded by further DNA sequences in the sample. The CDR3 DNA reads as TGTGCCAGCAGTTTTGGCCAGGGTGCGGGGGAGCAGTACTTC. Translated, it gives CASSFGQGAGEQYF. The V call is TRBV27, the J call TRBJ2-7; D might be TRBD2 (6 bases). Germline V gene sequence: CDR1 MNHEY, CDR2 SMNVEV (reference sequence). The CDR3 totals 14 residues. The V end was cut by 3 bases, the J end by 7 bases, with 16 bases between.

The rearrangement joins TRBV29-1 to TRBJ2-5; no clear D gene. The end of the DNA aligns better with TRBJ2-7, so the J call may be wrong. CDR3 size: 9 residues. Germline CDR1 and CDR2: SQVTM and ANQGSEA. This CDR3 reads CSVVCEQYF. The CDR3 nucleotides read TGCAGCGTTGTCTGCGAGCAGTACTTC.

J is TRBJ1-2 and V is TRBV6-6; D unclear. Trimming took off 5 bases at V and 7 bases at J, with 20 bases between the two ends. This CDR3 is 15 amino acids long. CDR1 and CDR2 from the germline V gene are MNHNY and SVGAGI (reference sequence). This CDR3 is CASSSTGDGSSGYTF. In DNA, the CDR3 is TGTGCCAGCAGTAGTACGGGAGATGGAAGTAGTGGCTACACCTTC.

On this clone itself: Relative to the germline gene, one junction end is altered; a read error may explain this. Other DNA sequences in the same sample also yield this CDR3. The V call is TRBV5-1, the J call TRBJ1-1, with 9 bases that match TRBD1. Germline CDR1 SGHRS, CDR2 YFSETQ. This CDR3 comprises 16 residues. CDR3 sequence (DNA): TGCGCCAGCAGCTCCGGGACAGGGACCATGAACACTGAGGCTTTCTTT. This encodes CASSSGTGTMNTEAFF.

The V and J genes are TRBV5-5 and TRBJ2-3; 9 bases line up with TRBD1. CDR1 is SGHKS and CDR2 is YYEKEE in the germline V gene (reference sequence). The length of the CDR3 is 16 residues. The J segment lost 3 bases and the V segment lost 2 bases, leaving 7 bases of the junction unmatched. The CDR3 DNA reads TGTGCCAGCAGCTTTACAGGGGGCCTTGGTACAGATACGCAGTATTTT. Its protein is CASSFTGGLGTDTQYF.

The chain links TRBV10-3 to TRBJ1-1, with 7 bases matching TRBD1. With V trimmed by 0 bases and J by 0 bases, 4 bases remained unmatched. The germline V gene has CDR1 ENHRY and CDR2 SYGVKD. The CDR3 spans 16 residues. CDR3 region: CAISESTGAMNTEAFF. In DNA, the CDR3 is TGTGCCATCAGTGAGTCTACAGGGGCTATGAACACTGAAGCTTTCTTT.

V and J are TRBV27 and TRBJ2-3, with D perhaps TRBD1 (6 bases). The CDR3 runs 15 residues. The V and J ends lost 2 bases and 1 base respectively, with 10 bases between them. Germline V gene lookup returns CDR1 MNHEY and CDR2 SMNVEV (reference sequence). CDR3 protein: CASSLDRTGTDTQYF. CDR3 in DNA: TGTGCCAGCAGTTTAGATAGGACAGGCACAGATACGCAGTATTTT.

The rearrangement uses TRBV19 and TRBJ2-5; 10 bases map to TRBD1. The junction had 13 bases not matched to a gene; V was cut back by 6 bases and J by 6 bases. The CDR3 is 16 residues long. CDR1 is LNHDA and CDR2 is SQIVND in the germline V gene (reference sequence). CDR3 sequence reads: CASSPLPGQGRQTQYF. CDR3 nucleotides: TGTGCCAGTAGCCCCCTACCGGGACAGGGGAGACAGACCCAGTACTTC.

This rearrangement joins TRBV7-7 to TRBJ1-4; no reliable D call. In germline, CDR1 is SSHAT, CDR2 FNYEAQ (reference sequence). The CDR3 covers 13 residues. The V end was cut by 2 bases, the J end by 7 bases, with 8 bases between. CDR3: CASSLNRGEKLFF. CDR3 DNA sequence: TGTGCCAGCAGCTTAAATCGGGGTGAAAAACTGTTTTTT.

This clone has just a few counts. The rearrangement links TRBV6-5 to TRBJ1-1; D call uncertain. V gave up 0 bases and J gave up 4 bases, with 12 bases separating them. Germline V lookup: CDR1 MNHEY, CDR2 SVGAGI. There are 15 residues in the CDR3. The chain's CDR3 is CASSYSGYGVTEAFF. DNA for the CDR3: TGTGCCAGCAGTTACTCGGGGTACGGGGTCACTGAAGCTTTCTTT.

The chain has TRBV5-1 and TRBJ2-1; unclear D gene. This CDR3 has 14 amino acids. V was pared by 0 bases and J by 0 bases, with 4 bases between. The germline gives CDR1 SGHRS, CDR2 YFSETQ. CDR3 amino acids: CASSLESSYNEQFF. CDR3 DNA sequence: TGCGCCAGCAGCTTGGAGAGCTCCTACAATGAGCAGTTCTTC.

J is TRBJ2-3 and V is TRBV5-8, with unresolved D. Germline V gives CDR1 SGHTS, CDR2 YDEGEE. The length of the CDR3 is 13 residues. Trimming removed 0 bases at V and 2 bases at J, with 4 bases between. The CDR3 region is CASSLVSTDTQYF. Written as DNA, the CDR3 is TGTGCCAGCAGCTTGGTATCCACAGATACGCAGTATTTT.

Points on this clone: An end of the junction differs from the germline gene, which may be a read error. The chain is built from TRBV18 and TRBJ1-3, with 9 positions matching TRBD1. From germline, CDR1 is KGHSH and CDR2 LQKENI. The CDR3 sequence is 15 residues long. CDR3 in DNA: TGTGCCAGCTCCCCACAGGGGGCGTTAGGAAACACCATATATTTT. Residues: CASSPQGALGNTIYF.